This T cell receptor beta chain is drawn from a study of post-analysis software for immune sequencing data. Whole-study results and caveats: Patients with multiple sclerosis recorded significantly lower normalized Chao1 diversity than controls, the study found. The study found TRBV5-6, TRBV5-1 and TRBV20-1 among about five TRBV segments more frequent in patients than controls.

The authors incorporated unique molecular identifiers into the TCR beta cDNA libraries. A single record per CDR3 protein comes from TCRdb applying MiXCR to the PCR reads. The profile shows roughly 400,000 distinct CDR3 sequences, about 40% of them singletons. On this clonotype: The antigen remains undetermined.

V lost 0 bases, J lost 3 bases, and 8 bases lay in between. This CDR3 is 13 amino acids long. The germline CDR1 and CDR2 sequences are GTSNPN and SVGIG (reference sequence). Sequenced sample: blood. The V gene is TRBV30, the J gene TRBJ1-1; D is unclear. The source is a girl aged 2-15 years with multiple sclerosis. CDR3 bases: TGTGCCTGGAGTGTCTCGGACTACACTGAAGCTTTCTTT. Translating it yields CAWSVSDYTEAFF.